The sequence of this T cell receptor beta chain was determined in a study of blood T cell repertoires in COVID-19. Study overall: T cells, B-cell-depleted T cells, or PBMCs provided the cDNA or gDNA that served as material.

The CDR3 is 15 residues long. V lost 7 bases, J lost 1 base, and 8 bases stayed unmatched. CDR1 and CDR2 from the germline V gene are MDHEN and SYDVKM. Sequencing was performed with immunoSEQ multiplex PCR; in TCRdb, only in-frame clones are kept and a portion is missing. The sample carries 150,000 or so clones, about nine tenths recorded once. Living in 25 or so US areas, the participants were between about 18 and 95 years of age. The chain is built from TRBV28 and TRBJ2-5, with 8 nucleotides matching TRBD1. The sample was PBMCs or T cells enriched from blood (not recorded which). The TCR sequence derives from a middle-aged woman who had been exposed to COVID-19. The CDR3: CASNLIGTGQETQYF. The CDR3 DNA reads TGTGCCAGCAACCTAATAGGGACAGGCCAAGAGACCCAGTACTTC. Combining the CDR3 with reference TRBV28 and TRBJ2-5 gives the whole variable domain DVKVTQSSRYLVKRTGEKVFLECVQDMDHENMFWYRQDPGLGLRLIYFSYDVKMKEKGDIPEGYSVSREKKERFSLILESASTNQTSMYLCASNLIGTGQETQYFGPGTRLLVL.